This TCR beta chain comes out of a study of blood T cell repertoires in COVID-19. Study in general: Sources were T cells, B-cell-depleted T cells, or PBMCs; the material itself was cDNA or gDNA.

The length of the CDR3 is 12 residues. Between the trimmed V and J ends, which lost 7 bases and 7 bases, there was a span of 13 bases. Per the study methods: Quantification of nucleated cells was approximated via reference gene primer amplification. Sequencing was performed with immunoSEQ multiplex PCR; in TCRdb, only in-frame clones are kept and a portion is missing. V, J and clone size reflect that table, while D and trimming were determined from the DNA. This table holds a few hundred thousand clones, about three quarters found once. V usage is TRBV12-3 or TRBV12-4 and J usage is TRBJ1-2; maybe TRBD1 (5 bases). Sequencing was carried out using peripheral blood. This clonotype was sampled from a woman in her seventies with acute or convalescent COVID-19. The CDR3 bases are TGTGCCAGCACTCTCCCAGGGATTGGCTACACCTTC. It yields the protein CASTLPGIGYTF.